This T cell receptor beta chain was identified in a study of cytomegalovirus exposure and HLA in healthy donors (dated by TCRdb to 2015 to 2018). Concerning the study at large: According to a later analysis, one platform produced both the roughly 120 validation repertoires and the 620 or so repertoires of the first cohort. The study was designed to test whether signatures of past pathogen exposure could be identified by cataloging public T cell receptors. In addition to the first cohort of approximately 650 subjects, a separate validation cohort of approximately 120 different subjects was used. To predict cytomegalovirus infection status, the study combined high-throughput TCR immunosequencing, statistical association of individual TCRs with disease status, and machine learning. The paper's findings and limits, for the study overall: According to the authors, the approach could potentially be generalized to other disease states and immunological phenotypes. The classifier was reported to diagnose cytomegalovirus status with high specificity and sensitivity in both the original cohort and the validation cohort. A later analysis had no HLA typing for the validation cohort, so co-occurrence there was scored across all 110 or so repertoires. A few of the identified cytomegalovirus-associated TCR beta chains were confirmed in vitro to be specific for cytomegalovirus antigens. The study listed around 160 TCR beta chains as associated with cytomegalovirus. In a later analysis, TCRs clustered in the first cohort were found to also tend to co-occur in the 100 to 150 validation repertoires, with approximately 95% of cluster scores above 0. Across donors, most TCR sequences were observed very rarely, whereas some public TCRs were present in many individuals.

The donors belonged to the validation cohort of approximately 130 subjects, which was separate from the approximately 610-subject first cohort. The CDR3 holds 16 amino acids from the cysteine to the phenylalanine. Left in the record is the CDR3 DNA by itself, 48 bases read in frame from the first base. Via the germline V gene (reference sequence), CDR1 is SSHAT and CDR2 FNYEAQ. Libraries were prepared through the immunoSEQ multiplex PCR assay. As for how the authors treated the data: A statistical classification framework was developed to diagnose cytomegalovirus status using the catalog of TCR beta chain sequences. Drawn from immuneACCESS, this table holds only the in-frame rearrangements with V and J called that TCRdb kept. Clones are partly lost; checked studies trace under half to an unresolved V gene and leave the rest unexplained. V, J and clone size were drawn from that table, and D and trimming were deduced from the DNA. The sample contains roughly 100,000 clones, about 95% of them found a single time. Of the sample, 0.89% falls within the top ten clones.

Concerning this clone itself: What antigen it recognizes has not been identified. A read error may account for a junction end that differs from germline.

This TCR derives from a woman under 30 in good health and CMV-seronegative. Sample: PBMCs. Rearrangement joined TRBV7-7 to TRBJ2-3, with TRBD2 identical over 10 junction bases. The DNA sequence reads TGTGCTAGCAGCGCAGCGGGGGGGCCAAGCACAGATACGCAGTATTTT. It specifies CASSAAGGPSTDTQYF.